The TCR beta chain described here comes from a study of PD-1 blockade in classical Hodgkin lymphoma. Across the study: Intravenous infusions of nivolumab 3 mg/kg reached patients every 2 weeks. Study observations and caveats: Sources of repertoire differences remain undefined, possibly disease activity or prior therapy.

Each and every patient relapsed after autologous stem cell transplantation, and patients got differing brentuximab vedotin exposure. The best responses consisted of complete response, partial response or progressive disease. This clone showed up just a few times. What it binds is unknown. With 0 bases removed from V and 5 bases from J, the gap between germline ends came to 11 bases. The CDR3 extends over 14 amino acids. CDR1 is SGHDT and CDR2 is YYEEEE in the germline V gene. The data were produced by immunoSEQ multiplex PCR, yet TCRdb's version contains in-frame clones alone and is incomplete. The sample has 55,000 to 80,000 clones, more than 85% seen once; the top ten hold under 9.5%.

The sequence was obtained from a human donor with classical Hodgkin lymphoma. The chain carries TRBV5-6 and TRBJ1-1; TRBD1 is a possible D gene (6 bases). Sequenced here: peripheral blood mononuclear cells (PBMCs), sampled at baseline. CDR3 bases: TGTGCCAGCAGCTTGGCGGGGGGCGGTACTGAAGCTTTCTTT. Translating it yields CASSLAGGGTEAFF.